The sample holds a few counts of the clone carrying this TCR beta chain. Constant-region reverse primers amplified full-length variable regions, followed by semi-nested Nested Universal Primer A PCR. Each CDR3 protein is one row after TCRdb ran MiXCR on the 5' RACE reads. The sample yields 45,000 to 55,000 distinct CDR3 sequences, approximately 23% seen once. CD25-based Treg depletion was applied to purified naive CD4+ T cells. The specimen sequenced was tumor-infiltrating naive CD4+ T cells sorted from the breast tumor. The subset is: naive CD4+ T cells, CD4+CD45RA+CD25-. The source of this sequence is a female donor with breast cancer.

CDR3 nucleotide sequence: TGCAGCGTTGGTAGGGGGGGTCTGAACACTGAAGCTTTCTTT. Its protein is CSVGRGGLNTEAFF. This chain joins TRBV29-1 and TRBJ1-1, with a tentative D call TRBD1 (6 bases). With 4 bases removed from V and 0 bases from J, the gap between germline ends came to 12 bases. Germline CDR1 reads SQVTM; CDR2 reads ANQGSEA. This CDR3 comprises 14 residues. Variable domain in full (rest from reference TRBV29-1 and TRBJ1-1): SAVISQKPSRDICQRGTSLTIQCQVDSQVTMMFWYRQQPGQSLTLIATANQGSEATYESGFVIDKFPISRPNLTFSTLTVSNMSPEDSSIYLCSVGRGGLNTEAFFGQGTRLTVV.